The 22 T cell receptor beta chains in this list originate from one sample, sequenced in a study of cytomegalovirus exposure and HLA in healthy donors. 60 Vbeta and 13 Jbeta primers were used in PCR. Sequencing used immunoSEQ multiplex PCR; TCRdb keeps in-frame clones, though not all of them. The sample holds tens of thousands of clones, 75% to 90% seen once. Input material: PBMCs. These receptors all stem from a woman aged 25-40 years in good health and CMV-seropositive.

The CDR3 protein is CASNAQGSSYEQYF. CDR3 nucleotide sequence: TGTGCCAGCAATGCCCAGGGTAGCTCCTACGAGCAGTACTTC. The chain joins TRBV2 to TRBJ2-7; D might be TRBD1 (5 bases). Trimming removed 7 bases from V and 0 bases from J, with 13 bases in between. Germline V gives CDR1 SNHLY, CDR2 FYNNEI. The CDR3 loop spans 14 amino acids.

J is TRBJ1-2 and V is TRBV11-2, with TRBD1 identical over 10 bases. The germline CDR1 and CDR2 sequences are SGHAT and FQNNGV. This CDR3 comprises 13 residues. In DNA form, the CDR3 reads TGTGCTTCCGACAGGGGGCCGAACTATGGCTACACCTTC. Amino acids: CASDRGPNYGYTF.

The chain links TRBV5-1 to TRBJ2-2; no clear D gene. The length of the CDR3 is 13 residues. Germline CDR1 reads SGHRS; CDR2 reads YFSETQ. V lost 3 bases to trimming and J lost 4 bases, with 7 bases between them. The CDR3 nucleotides are TGCGCCAGCAGCTCCACTACCACCGGGGAGCTGTTTTTT. Residues: CASSSTTTGELFF.

This clone has just one count. V usage is TRBV15 and J usage is TRBJ2-1, with a weak D call TRBD2 (5 bases). There are 16 residues in the CDR3. The V and J ends lost 3 bases and 0 bases respectively, with 12 bases between them. Germline V CDR1 and CDR2: LNHNV, YYDKDF (reference sequence). CDR3 coding DNA: TGTGCCACCAGCAGGGTCCCGGGGAGCTCCTACAATGAGCAGTTCTTC. Translation: CATSRVPGSSYNEQFF. Using reference TRBV15 and TRBJ2-1 for the parts outside the CDR3, the full variable domain is DAMVIQNPRYQVTQFGKPVTLSCSQTLNHNVMYWYQQKSSQAPKLLFHYYDKDFNNEADTPDNFQSRRPNTSFCFLDIRSPGLGDTAMYLCATSRVPGSSYNEQFFGPGTRLTVL.

The chain recombines TRBV5-4 with TRBJ1-3; TRBD1 agrees at 9 bases. Germline V gene sequence: CDR1 SGHNT, CDR2 YYREEE (reference sequence). This CDR3 is 15 amino acids long. V dropped 2 bases and J dropped 4; count of bases not matched to a gene: 4. Written as DNA, the CDR3 is TGTGCCAGCAGCTTTGGACAGGGGAAAGGAAACACCATATATTTT. Its translation is CASSFGQGKGNTIYF.

This clone occurred a few times. This chain uses TRBV6-5 with TRBJ2-2; D is perhaps TRBD2 (6 bases). Per germline, CDR1 MNHEY and CDR2 SVGAGI. V lost 4 bases, J lost 3 bases, and 12 bases lay in between. The CDR3 is 15 amino acids. This CDR3 reads CASSSGTRHTGELFF. The CDR3 region has the DNA TGTGCCAGCAGTTCCGGGACTCGACACACCGGGGAGCTGTTTTTT.

The chain carries TRBV6-5 and TRBJ2-1; D is undetermined. CDR3 length: 11 residues. Trimming left V 7 bases short and J 6 bases short, with 7 bases between. Germline CDR1 and CDR2: MNHEY and SVGAGI. The CDR3 spells CASKVGNEQFF. The CDR3 DNA is TGTGCCAGCAAAGTCGGCAATGAGCAGTTCTTC.

This chain connects TRBV7-9 to TRBJ1-2, with D hard to call. Trimming took off 4 bases at V and 4 bases at J, with 16 bases between the two ends. Germline-derived CDR1 and CDR2 are SEHNR and FQNEAQ (reference sequence). The CDR3 has 15 amino acids. CDR3 nucleotide sequence: TGTGCCAGCAGCTCAGACGGATGGAGCCTCTATGGCTACACCTTC. Translating it yields CASSSDGWSLYGYTF.

This clone has a single count. The chain recombines TRBV18 with TRBJ2-1; D uncertain. V gave up 3 bases and J gave up 3 bases, with 9 bases separating them. This CDR3 region has 14 residues. Germline lookup yields CDR1 KGHSH and CDR2 LQKENI. CDR3 region: CASSPTVSYNEQFF. The CDR3 bases are TGTGCCAGCTCACCCACCGTCAGCTACAATGAGCAGTTCTTC.

The chain combines TRBV6-5 with TRBJ1-2; perhaps TRBD1 as D (6 bases). The CDR3 contains 14 residues. V was pared by 6 bases and J by 2 bases, with 13 bases between. The germline V gene has CDR1 MNHEY and CDR2 SVGAGI. Here the CDR3 reads CASRKQGTNYGYTF. DNA of the CDR3: TGTGCCAGCAGGAAACAGGGCACAAACTATGGCTACACCTTC.

The gene calls are TRBV29-1 and TRBJ2-1, with 7 bases fitting TRBD2. V dropped 4 bases and J dropped 3; count of bases not matched to a gene: 12. The CDR3 spans 16 residues. Germline V gene lookup returns CDR1 SQVTM and CDR2 ANQGSEA. Here the CDR3 reads CSVARSVSGGYNEQFF. CDR3 DNA sequence: TGCAGCGTTGCGAGGAGTGTTTCGGGGGGCTACAATGAGCAGTTCTTC.

The V call is TRBV5-8, the J call TRBJ2-1; a possible D gene is TRBD1 (5 bases). The germline V gene has CDR1 SGHTS and CDR2 YDEGEE. The germline V and J ends were trimmed by 2 bases and 10 bases, with 13 bases remaining between them. The length of the CDR3 is 13 residues. CDR3 in DNA: TGTGCCAGCAGCTTACGCCAGGGTGGAGAGCAGTTCTTC. Its protein is CASSLRQGGEQFF.

This clone appeared a few times. The chain carries TRBV18 and TRBJ1-1; the match to TRBD1 covers 9 bases. Germline loops: CDR1 KGHSH, CDR2 LQKENI. V was clipped by 5 bases and J by 1 base; unmatched bases: 2. The CDR3 covers 14 residues. The CDR3: CASSIQGANTEAFF. The CDR3 nucleotides read TGTGCCAGCTCAATACAGGGGGCGAACACTGAAGCTTTCTTT. The entire variable domain, with the rest obtained from reference TRBV18 and TRBJ1-1, is as follows: NAGVMQNPRHLVRRRGQEARLRCSPMKGHSHVYWYRQLPEEGLKFMVYLQKENIIDESGMPKERFSAEFPKEGPSILRIQQVVRGDSAAYFCASSIQGANTEAFFGQGTRLTVV.

To note about this clone: Compared with germline, one end of the junction differs, possibly owing to a read error. The same CDR3 also results from other DNA sequences found in this sample. The chain joins TRBV6-1 to TRBJ2-1, with TRBD1 matching over 7 bases. CDR3 length: 15 amino acids. CDR1 MNHNS and CDR2 SASEGT come from the germline V gene. Here the CDR3 reads CASSEKGDSYNEQFF. CDR3 DNA: TGCGCCAGCAGTGAAAAAGGGGACAGCTACAATGAGCAGTTCTTC.

This chain uses TRBV21-1 with TRBJ2-5; the table's D call, TRBD2, has no DNA check behind it. TRBV21-1 is reported as a pseudogene. This CDR3 is 14 amino acids long. In DNA, the CDR3 is TGTGCCAGCAGCGGGACTGACGGAGGAGAGACCCAGTACTTC. It yields the protein CASSGTDGGETQYF.

J is TRBJ2-3 and V is TRBV28; TRBD2 might be the D (6 bases). The germline V gene has CDR1 MDHEN and CDR2 SYDVKM. The CDR3 sequence is 18 residues long. The ends were cut back, 7 bases at V and 2 bases at J, with 25 bases in the middle. The CDR3 loop reads CASTPLPGRGHYTDTQYF. CDR3 DNA: TGTGCCAGCACCCCCCTGCCAGGGCGGGGTCACTACACAGATACGCAGTATTTT.

The rearrangement uses TRBV6-5 and TRBJ2-1; perhaps TRBD2 as D (5 bases). CDR1 and CDR2 from the germline V gene are MNHEY and SVGAGI. The CDR3 consists of 13 residues. With 7 bases removed from V and 3 bases from J, the gap between germline ends came to 10 bases. CDR3 in amino acids: CASTGGFYNEQFF. CDR3 bases: TGTGCCAGCACGGGCGGGTTCTACAATGAGCAGTTCTTC.

This rearrangement joins TRBV5-5 to TRBJ2-6, with unresolved D. This CDR3 region has 15 residues. V dropped 0 bases and J dropped 2 bases, with 6 bases sitting between them. Germline loops: CDR1 SGHKS, CDR2 YYEKEE (reference sequence). This CDR3 reads CASSLAGAGANVLTF. In nucleotides, the CDR3 is TGTGCCAGCAGCTTGGCCGGAGCTGGGGCCAACGTCCTGACTTTC. The full variable domain, rest sourced from reference TRBV5-5 and TRBJ2-6, is DAGVTQSPTHLIKTRGQQVTLRCSPISGHKSVSWYQQVLGQGPQFIFQYYEKEERGRGNFPDRFSARQFPNYSSELNVNALLLGDSALYLCASSLAGAGANVLTFGAGSRLTVL.

This clone was picked up one time. The chain joins TRBV5-8 to TRBJ2-1; D perhaps matches TRBD1 (6 bases). V lost 1 base, J lost 6 bases, and 23 bases lay in between. CDR1 is SGHTS, CDR2 YDEGEE, per germline. This CDR3 comprises 18 residues. The CDR3 DNA is TGTGCCAGCAGCTTGATACTGGGGGCGTGGGTTTATGGCAATGAGCAGTTCTTC. Translation gives CASSLILGAWVYGNEQFF.

This clone was observed once. This chain joins TRBV7-9 and TRBJ2-1, with a weak D call TRBD1 (6 bases). CDR3 size: 12 residues. Germline V lookup: CDR1 SEHNR, CDR2 FQNEAQ (reference sequence). The V and J ends lost 4 bases and 7 bases respectively, with 8 bases between them. CDR3 sequence: CASSSDRNEQFF. The CDR3 nucleotides are TGTGCCAGCAGCTCGGACAGAAATGAGCAGTTCTTC.

V gene TRBV7-8 combines with J gene TRBJ2-4; TRBD1 matches 8 bases. Germline CDR1 reads SGHVS; CDR2 reads FQNEAQ. J was trimmed by 3 bases and V by 8 bases; bases with no gene match: 15. The CDR3 has 17 residues. Here the CDR3 reads CASGPRETGAHKNIQYF. In DNA form, the CDR3 reads TGTGCCAGCGGCCCCAGGGAGACAGGGGCCCACAAAAACATTCAGTACTTC.

V is TRBV19 and J is TRBJ2-7, with 7 positions matching TRBD1. Germline V lookup: CDR1 LNHDA, CDR2 SQIVND (reference sequence). V shed 6 bases, J shed 0 bases, and the junction held 11 bases outside the gene matches. There are 16 residues in the CDR3. The CDR3 here is CASSPATGIPSYEQYF. The CDR3, as DNA: TGTGCCAGTAGCCCTGCGACAGGGATCCCCTCCTACGAGCAGTACTTC.